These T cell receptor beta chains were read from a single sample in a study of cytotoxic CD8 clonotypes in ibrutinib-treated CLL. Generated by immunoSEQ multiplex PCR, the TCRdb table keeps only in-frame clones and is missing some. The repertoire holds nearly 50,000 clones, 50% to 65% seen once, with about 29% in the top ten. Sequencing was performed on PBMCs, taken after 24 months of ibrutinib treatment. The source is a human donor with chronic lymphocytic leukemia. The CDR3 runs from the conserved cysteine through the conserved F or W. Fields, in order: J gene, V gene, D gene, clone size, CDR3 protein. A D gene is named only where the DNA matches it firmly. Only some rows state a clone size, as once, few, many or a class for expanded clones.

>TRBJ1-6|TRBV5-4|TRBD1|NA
CASSEITDRVINSPLHF
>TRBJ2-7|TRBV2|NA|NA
CASSSGTSSYEQYF
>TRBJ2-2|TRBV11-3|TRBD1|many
CASSPQGAQNTGELFF
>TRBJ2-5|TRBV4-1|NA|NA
CASSQDPETQYF
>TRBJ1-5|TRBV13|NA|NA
CASSTNNQPQHF
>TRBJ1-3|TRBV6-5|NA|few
CASSGGGNTIYF
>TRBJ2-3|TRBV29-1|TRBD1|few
CSVWTGSHTDTQYF
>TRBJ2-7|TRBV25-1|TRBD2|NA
CASSELGGDYEQYF
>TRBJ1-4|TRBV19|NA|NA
CASTRGRAANEKLFF
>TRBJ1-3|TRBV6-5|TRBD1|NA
CASSYTGGVGNTIYF
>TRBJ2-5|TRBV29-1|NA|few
CSVGVTQETQYF
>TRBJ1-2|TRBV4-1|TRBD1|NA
CASRGARGRNIYGYTF
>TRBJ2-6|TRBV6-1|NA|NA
CASSETGGANVLTF
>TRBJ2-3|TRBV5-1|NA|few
CASSLNGRRSTDTQYF
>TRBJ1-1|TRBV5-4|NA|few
CASSRDGGNTEAFF
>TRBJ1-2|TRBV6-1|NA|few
CASSARGQGHGYTF
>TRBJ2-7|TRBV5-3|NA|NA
CARTGEQYF
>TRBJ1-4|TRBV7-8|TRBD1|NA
CASSRGRGQTTNEKLFF
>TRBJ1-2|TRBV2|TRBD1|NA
CASKSGTGGYGYTF
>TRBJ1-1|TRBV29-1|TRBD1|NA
CSVGTGRDEAFF
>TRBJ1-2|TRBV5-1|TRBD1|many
CASSKGQGADGYTF
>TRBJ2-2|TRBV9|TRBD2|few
CASSVGAGVNTGELFF
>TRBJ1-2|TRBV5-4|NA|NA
CASSFPTGASSPYGYTF
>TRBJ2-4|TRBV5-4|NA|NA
CASSPGGTSAKNIQYF
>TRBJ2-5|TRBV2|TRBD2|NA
CASSAGTSAETQYF
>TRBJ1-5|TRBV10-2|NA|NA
CASSPQGDDQPQHF
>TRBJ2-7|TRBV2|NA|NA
CASSEAPRRQPQYF
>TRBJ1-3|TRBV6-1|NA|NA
CASSQNRVSGNTIYF
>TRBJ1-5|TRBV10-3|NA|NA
CAISSTTGSGNQPQHF